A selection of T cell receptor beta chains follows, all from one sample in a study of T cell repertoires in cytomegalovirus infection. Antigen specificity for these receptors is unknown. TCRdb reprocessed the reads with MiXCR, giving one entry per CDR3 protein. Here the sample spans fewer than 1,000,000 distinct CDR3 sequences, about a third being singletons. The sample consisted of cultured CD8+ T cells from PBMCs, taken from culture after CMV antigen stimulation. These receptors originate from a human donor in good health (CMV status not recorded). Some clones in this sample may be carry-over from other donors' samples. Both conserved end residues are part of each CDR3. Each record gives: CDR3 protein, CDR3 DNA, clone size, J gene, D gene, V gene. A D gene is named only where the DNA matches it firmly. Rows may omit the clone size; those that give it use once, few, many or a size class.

CASSSKGSGNEKLFF | TGTGCCAGCAGTTCCAAGGGGTCAGGAAATGAAAAACTGTTTTTT | - | TRBJ1-4 | - | TRBV12-3/TRBV12-4
CASSIGPEEETQYF | TGTGCCAGCAGTATCGGCCCGGAGGAGGAGACCCAGTACTTC | many | TRBJ2-5 | - | TRBV6-5
CASSGGHNEQFF | TGTGCCAGCAGCGGGGGGCACAATGAGCAGTTCTTC | - | TRBJ2-1 | - | TRBV6-2/TRBV6-3
CASSLAWQQNTGELFF | TGTGCCAGCAGCTTGGCCTGGCAGCAGAACACCGGGGAGCTGTTTTTT | - | TRBJ2-2 | - | TRBV5-6
CASSTDRTRDNEQFF | TGTGCCAGTAGTACCGACCGGACGAGGGACAATGAGCAGTTCTTC | - | TRBJ2-1 | - | TRBV19
CASSYDQISGWGTEAFF | TGTGCCAGCAGTTACGACCAAATATCAGGCTGGGGCACTGAAGCTTTCTTT | few | TRBJ1-1 | - | TRBV6-2/TRBV6-3
CASSLYPLWNTEAFF | TGTGCCAGCAGTTTATACCCATTATGGAACACTGAAGCTTTCTTT | - | TRBJ1-1 | - | TRBV27
CASSLDWGPYNEQFF | TGTGCCAGCAGCTTAGATTGGGGACCTTACAATGAGCAGTTCTTC | - | TRBJ2-1 | - | TRBV7-3
CASSLGRQLTDTQYF | TGTGCCAGCAGCTTAGGACGCCAACTCACAGATACGCAGTATTTT | few | TRBJ2-3 | - | TRBV7-2
CASSLETSGSTDTQYF | TGTGCCAGCAGCTTGGAGACTAGCGGGAGCACAGATACGCAGTATTTT | - | TRBJ2-3 | TRBD2 | TRBV5-5
CASSIGRANYGYTF | TGTGCCAGTAGTATTGGCAGGGCCAACTATGGCTACACCTTC | - | TRBJ1-2 | - | TRBV19
CANLPGQGYNEQFF | TGCGCCAACCTCCCGGGACAGGGCTACAATGAGCAGTTCTTC | - | TRBJ2-1 | TRBD1 | TRBV4-1
CASSLKRGSSYEQYF | TGTGCCAGCAGCTTAAAGCGGGGGTCTTCCTACGAGCAGTACTTC | - | TRBJ2-7 | TRBD2 | TRBV7-9
CASSLNRDGHSPLHF | TGCGCCAGCAGCTTGAACCGGGACGGGCATTCACCCCTCCACTTT | - | TRBJ1-6 | - | TRBV5-1
CASSFVPGGLQETQYF | TGTGCCAGCAGTTTCGTCCCAGGGGGGTTGCAAGAGACCCAGTACTTC | - | TRBJ2-5 | - | TRBV11-2
CASSRYLRGAFF | TGTGCCAGCAGCCGATACTTAAGGGGAGCTTTCTTT | - | TRBJ1-1 | - | TRBV7-4
CASSLRGSTVGEQYF | TGTGCCAGCAGCCTAAGGGGGTCAACTGTGGGAGAGCAGTACTTC | - | TRBJ2-7 | - | TRBV7-2
CASSSFAALWDEQFF | TGTGCCAGCAGCTCCTTTGCGGCGCTATGGGATGAGCAGTTCTTC | few | TRBJ2-1 | - | TRBV5-6
CASSRRASGNNEQFF | TGTGCCAGCAGCCGCCGGGCTAGCGGAAACAATGAGCAGTTCTTC | many | TRBJ2-1 | TRBD2 | TRBV11-3
CSAGVGAGTEAFF | TGCAGCGCTGGAGTGGGGGCGGGTACTGAAGCTTTCTTT | few | TRBJ1-1 | - | TRBV29-1
CASSPPGWAEAFF | TGTGCCAGCAGTCCTCCAGGGTGGGCTGAAGCTTTCTTT | - | TRBJ1-1 | - | TRBV12-3/TRBV12-4
CASSKGDRNQPQHF | TGTGCCAGTAGTAAGGGGGACCGAAATCAGCCCCAGCATTTT | many | TRBJ1-5 | - | TRBV19
CASSPGTDAPYNEQFF | TGTGCCAGCAGTCCCGGGACCGATGCTCCCTACAATGAGCAGTTCTTC | few | TRBJ2-1 | - | TRBV28
CASSLEIWRQGQETQYF | TGTGCCAGCAGCTTGGAAATATGGCGACAGGGGCAAGAGACCCAGTACTTC | few | TRBJ2-5 | TRBD1 | TRBV5-5
CATSRDIEGWAEKLFF | TGTGCCACCAGCAGAGACATAGAGGGCTGGGCGGAAAAACTGTTTTTT | - | TRBJ1-4 | - | TRBV15
CASNRGGHSTEAFF | TGTGCCAGTAACAGGGGGGGCCATAGTACTGAAGCTTTCTTT | - | TRBJ1-1 | TRBD1 | TRBV19
CSAPWANVLTF | TGCAGTGCTCCCTGGGCCAACGTCCTGACTTTC | - | TRBJ2-6 | - | TRBV20-1
CASSYDSHKPQHF | TGTGCCAGCAGTTATGACAGCCACAAGCCCCAGCATTTT | many | TRBJ1-5 | - | TRBV7-6
CSGKTGTGGDGEKLFF | TGCAGTGGTAAAACCGGGACAGGGGGCGATGGAGAAAAACTGTTTTTT | - | TRBJ1-4 | TRBD1 | TRBV20-1
CVSRRGQSNSPLHF | TGTGTCAGCAGGCGGGGACAGAGTAATTCACCCCTCCACTTT | once | TRBJ1-6 | TRBD1 | TRBV27
CASSPTWAGDGYTF | TGTGCCAGCAGCCCGACATGGGCCGGGGATGGCTACACCTTC | few | TRBJ1-2 | - | TRBV7-9